This T cell receptor (beta chain) emerged from a study of human T cells and chemical hapten exposure. TCRdb processed the RACE reads anew with MiXCR; each CDR3 protein has one entry. The table shows some 180,000 distinct CDR3 sequences, with 20% to 25% occurring only once. Specified time point: patch test 1, 2 weeks after DPC sensitization. Treatment in this sample: therapeutic diphenylcyclopropenone sensitization with weekly scalp DPC. Each patch-test visit's blood sample preceded patch application. The authors' total RNA extraction used unfractionated whole blood. The CDR3 sequence is 13 residues long. V dropped 7 bases and J dropped 2; count of bases not matched to a gene: 4. Germline V gene data show CDR1 as MDHEN and CDR2 as SYDVKM.

The clonotype comes from a woman between 50 and 59 years old with alopecia areata. Some clones in this sample may be carry-over from other donors' samples. The sample in question was whole blood, obtained in connection with sensitization to the hapten diphenylcyclopropenone (DPC). The chain joins TRBV28 to TRBJ2-7, with 8 bases fitting TRBD1. Here the CDR3 DNA reads TGTGCCAGCACGGGACAGGTGCCCTACGAGCAGTACTTC. The encoded protein is CASTGQVPYEQYF.